The rows below give T cell receptor beta chains drawn from one sample of a study of T cells after yellow fever vaccination. In TCRdb, the 5' RACE reads were re-called with MiXCR into one record per CDR3 protein. The repertoire holds roughly 350,000 distinct CDR3 sequences, with roughly 4% as singletons. This sample comprised PBMCs, obtained 5 days after the yellow fever booster vaccination. Receptor source: a man between 18 and 29 years old who received the YFV17D yellow fever vaccine. Both conserved end residues are part of each CDR3. A D gene is named only where the DNA matches it firmly. Some rows have no size entry. The others give once, few or many, or a class for an expanded clone.

TRBJ2-5 TRBV20-1 many . TGCAGTGCTAAGCGCCGGGGCGGGGAGACCCAGTACTTC CSAKRRGGETQYF
TRBJ1-6 TRBV7-9 . . TGTGCCACAGGGGACCTCTATAATTCACCCCTCCACTTT CATGDLYNSPLHF
TRBJ2-5 TRBV9 few . TGTGCCACTTGGGGCAGACTTCAAGAGACCCAGTACTTC CATWGRLQETQYF
TRBJ2-7 TRBV7-8 many TRBD1 TGTGCCAGCAGCTCCCCTCGGGAGACAGGGGATTCGAATGCCTACGAGCAGTACTTC CASSSPRETGDSNAYEQYF
TRBJ2-2 TRBV5-1 many TRBD2 TGCGCCAGCAGCCCCACTGCGCTAGCGGGGGCGAACACCGGGGAGCTGTTTTTT CASSPTALAGANTGELFF
TRBJ1-1 TRBV5-6 many . TGTGCCAGCAGCTTGCTAGGGGTTTACACTGAAGCTTTCTTT CASSLLGVYTEAFF
TRBJ1-2 TRBV4-2 many . TGTGCCAGCAGCCAAGATCTTTCGGGGGCGCTTAACTATGGCTACACCTTC CASSQDLSGALNYGYTF
TRBJ1-1 TRBV5-5 many . TGTGCCAGCGGGGGGGTCCCGACCCCGATTATCGGGATGAACACTGAAGCTTTCTTT CASGGVPTPIIGMNTEAFF
TRBJ2-7 TRBV6-2/TRBV6-3 . . TGTGCCAGCAGCCACCGCCTCGAGCAGTACTTC CASSHRLEQYF
TRBJ2-7 TRBV24-1 . TRBD1 TGTGCCACCAGTGCCTCAGGACAGGGAGCGGTCTACGAGCAGTACTTC CATSASGQGAVYEQYF
TRBJ2-2 TRBV4-2 . TRBD1 TGTGCCAGCAGCCGAAAGGATGGGACAGGGGCCCTTGCGAACACCGGGGAGCTGTTTTTT CASSRKDGTGALANTGELFF
TRBJ2-5 TRBV7-9 few . TGTGCCAGCAGCTTGTTGGCCAAACAAGAGACCCAGTACTTC CASSLLAKQETQYF
TRBJ1-1 TRBV29-1 many . TGCAGCGTCCCCGTTGGAGGGGCGACTGAAGCTTTCTTT CSVPVGGATEAFF
TRBJ2-3 TRBV19 few TRBD2 TGTGCCAGTAGTATATATAGCGGGGTCACAGATACGCAGTATTTT CASSIYSGVTDTQYF
TRBJ1-4 TRBV19 few TRBD1 TGTGCCACACATCCCTACAGGGGGGAAAAACTGTTTTTT CATHPYRGEKLFF
TRBJ1-4 TRBV12-3/TRBV12-4 many . TGTGCCAGCAGTTCGCCGGCAGGCGGTGAAAAACTGTTTTTT CASSSPAGGEKLFF
TRBJ1-5 TRBV4-1 . . TGCGCCAGCAGCCAAGCAGATTTTAGCAATCAGCCCCAGCATTTT CASSQADFSNQPQHF
TRBJ1-4 TRBV19 few . TGTGCCAGTAGTATAGATCCTCCGAGTGAAAAACTGTTTTTT CASSIDPPSEKLFF
TRBJ1-1 TRBV30 . . TGTGCCGGTGACAGACAGAACACTGAAGCTTTCTTT CAGDRQNTEAFF
TRBJ1-5 TRBV6-2/TRBV6-3 many . TGTGCCAGCAGTAACTCCCCAGAGCCAGTCAATCAGCCCCAGCATTTT CASSNSPEPVNQPQHF
TRBJ2-3 TRBV4-2 few . TGTGCCAGCAGCCAAGAACTAGGGCGAGGGGGCACAGATACGCAGTATTTT CASSQELGRGGTDTQYF
TRBJ2-7 TRBV7-8 many . TGTGCCAGCAGCTTCGGGGTTTCGTATGAGCAGTACTTC CASSFGVSYEQYF
TRBJ2-5 TRBV10-3 few . TGTGCCATCAGTGAAGTGGGGGAGACCCAGTACTTC CAISEVGETQYF
TRBJ1-1 TRBV15 . TRBD1 TGTGCCACCAGAGAGGGGACAGGGGGAAAGTTCTTT CATREGTGGKFF
TRBJ2-7 TRBV29-1 many . TGCAGCGTTGGAGGGCCGGAACCTTACGAGCAGTACTTC CSVGGPEPYEQYF
TRBJ1-3 TRBV12-3/TRBV12-4 . . TGTGCCAGCAGTTTCCGGGCGAGAACTGGAAACACCATATATTTT CASSFRARTGNTIYF
TRBJ1-5 TRBV18 many . TGTGCCAGCTCACCAAGATCGGGGGGCCAGCCCCAGCATTTT CASSPRSGGQPQHF
TRBJ1-2 TRBV7-2 . . TGTGCCAGCAGCTTAGTATGGTCCCCCCGACAGACAGGCTACACCTTC CASSLVWSPRQTGYTF
TRBJ1-6 TRBV6-5 many . TGTGCCAGCAGTAGGACAGTAGCTAATTCACCCCTCCACTTT CASSRTVANSPLHF
TRBJ2-1 TRBV5-4 few TRBD2 TGTGCCAGCAGCCCCGGGACTAGCGGGGGCGATGAGCAGTTCTTC CASSPGTSGGDEQFF
TRBJ2-1 TRBV3-1 few TRBD1 TGTGCCAGCAGCCAAGAGGCAGGGGGCGCCTTTGGGGATGAGCAGTTCTTC CASSQEAGGAFGDEQFF
TRBJ2-5 TRBV4-3 few . TGCGCCAGCAGCCAGGATCACCGGAACCCAGAGACCCAGTACTTC CASSQDHRNPETQYF
TRBJ2-5 TRBV7-2 . TRBD1 TGTGCCAGCAGCTCAGGGACAGGGCGGCAAGAGACCCAGTACTTC CASSSGTGRQETQYF
TRBJ1-2 TRBV9 few TRBD1 TGTGCCAGCAGCATACAGACAGGGGGCCGAGGCTACACCTTC CASSIQTGGRGYTF
TRBJ2-2 TRBV7-6 . TRBD2 TGTGCCAGCCAACTCGGGGGGGGCAGCACCGGGGAGCTGTTTTTT CASQLGGGSTGELFF
TRBJ1-4 TRBV4-3 many . TGCGCCAGCAGCCAACTTGTGATGGTCGCAGGGGCGAGTGCAACTAATGAAAAACTGTTTTTT CASSQLVMVAGASATNEKLFF
TRBJ2-1 TRBV19 many TRBD2 TGTGCCAGTTCCCCTTTAGCGGGGGATTACAATGAGCAGTTCTTC CASSPLAGDYNEQFF
TRBJ2-1 TRBV20-1 few TRBD1 TGCAGTGCTCGCCAGACAGGGGGCCATGAGCAGTTCTTC CSARQTGGHEQFF
TRBJ2-1 TRBV15 . TRBD1 TGTGCCACCAGCAGGGACAGGGGGAGGTATGAGCAGTTCTTC CATSRDRGRYEQFF
TRBJ2-1 TRBV9 . TRBD1 TGTGCCAGCAGCCCCCCGGGACAGGGGGCGGGGAATGAGCAGTTCTTC CASSPPGQGAGNEQFF
TRBJ2-5 TRBV3-1 . TRBD2 TGTGCCAGCAGCCAACCCGGGACTATCCAAGAGACCCAGTACTTC CASSQPGTIQETQYF
TRBJ1-1 TRBV9 few . TGTGCCAGCAGCGGCTCAGGGACTAACACTGAAGCTTTCTTT CASSGSGTNTEAFF
TRBJ1-1 TRBV5-5 few . TGTGCCAGCAGCCCCCGATCCGGCAGGGGGAACACTGAAGCTTTCTTT CASSPRSGRGNTEAFF
TRBJ1-5 TRBV12-3/TRBV12-4 . . TGTGCCAGCAGTCCAGAAGGGCAGGGAAATCAGCCCCAGCATTTT CASSPEGQGNQPQHF
TRBJ2-4 TRBV7-2 few . TGTGCCAGCAGCCAGAGGGCCAAAAACATTCAGTACTTC CASSQRAKNIQYF
TRBJ2-5 TRBV15 many TRBD1 TGTGCCACCACCAATGGGGACAGAGAGACCCAGTACTTC CATTNGDRETQYF
TRBJ2-3 TRBV29-1 few TRBD2 TGCAGCTTAAGCGGGGGGGCTGTAGATACGCAGTATTTT CSLSGGAVDTQYF
TRBJ1-4 TRBV10-3 few . TGTGCCATCAGTCGGGACGGTGCTAATGAAAAACTGTTTTTT CAISRDGANEKLFF
TRBJ1-1 TRBV5-1 few . TGCGCCAGCAGCTTCCTGACGGGGGACACTGAAGCTTTCTTT CASSFLTGDTEAFF
TRBJ2-6 TRBV18 . TRBD1 TGTGCCAGCTCACACCGACAGGGCTCTGGGGCCAACGTCCTGACTTTC CASSHRQGSGANVLTF
TRBJ1-2 TRBV27 few . TGTGCCACCTATACGGGGCTCTATGGCTACACCTTC CATYTGLYGYTF
TRBJ2-3 TRBV28 few TRBD2 TGTGCCAGCAGGTGGACGGGGGGGCGGCGAACAGATACGCAGTATTTT CASRWTGGRRTDTQYF
TRBJ1-5 TRBV19 few . TGTGCCAGTAGTATAGGGGGGCGTCAGCCCCAGCATTTT CASSIGGRQPQHF
TRBJ2-3 TRBV4-1 . . TGCGCCAGCAGCGGGAAGATTAGCACAGATACGCAGTATTTT CASSGKISTDTQYF
TRBJ2-3 TRBV24-1 few . TGTGCCACCAGTGACCCTCACACATATACGCAGTATTTT CATSDPHTYTQYF
TRBJ1-4 TRBV6-2/TRBV6-3 few TRBD1 TGTGCCAGCCGCCCGGGACAGGGGAACGAAAAACTGTTTTTT CASRPGQGNEKLFF